The rows below give T cell receptor beta chains drawn from one sample of a study of regulatory T cells in long-lasting Graves disease. TCRdb reprocessed the multiplex PCR reads via MiXCR and lists one record per CDR3 protein. The sample holds 520,000 or so distinct CDR3 sequences, approximately 12% seen once. The same sample was also studied in work on T cells in Graves' hyperthyroidism and ophthalmopathy.

Sequenced here: peripheral blood mononuclear cells (PBMCs), sampled at new diagnosis, from a patient treated with antithyroid drugs. The receptors derive from a woman between 25 and 40 years old with Graves disease. The CDR3 runs from the conserved cysteine through the conserved F or W. The D gene is left open where the match is weak. Where a row states a size, it is once, few, many or the class of an expanded clone; other rows omit it.

.,TRBV11-1,many,TRBJ1-1,TGTGCCAGCAGCCAAACAGCAAACACTGAAGCTTTCTTT,CASSQTANTEAFF
TRBD1,TRBV18,few,TRBJ2-5,TGTGCCAGCTCACCAAATTCCGGGACAGGGGAAGAGACCCAGTACTTC,CASSPNSGTGEETQYF
.,TRBV20-1,many,TRBJ1-1,TGCAGTGCTAGACGGGGGCTTGAAGCTTTCTTT,CSARRGLEAFF
.,TRBV20-1,many,TRBJ1-3,TGCAGTGCTAGAATGGGAAACACCATATATTTT,CSARMGNTIYF
.,TRBV20-1,many,TRBJ1-1,TGCAGTGCTAGAGACCCAGGAGAGGGTATCTCTGGAAGAAAAGCTTTCTTT,CSARDPGEGISGRKAFF
TRBD2,TRBV19,many,TRBJ2-1,TGTGCCAGCGGACCTAGCGGGAAGTACAATGAGCAGTTCTTC,CASGPSGKYNEQFF
.,TRBV18,many,TRBJ2-3,TGTGCCAGCTCACCATGGACAACAGCAGATACGCAGTATTTT,CASSPWTTADTQYF
.,TRBV2,many,TRBJ1-1,TGTGCCAGCAGGAGGGGAGGAGATGAAGCTTTCTTT,CASRRGGDEAFF
.,TRBV6-2/TRBV6-3,.,TRBJ1-1,TGTGCCAGCACCACGCGGACACCTAGTGAAGCTTTCTTT,CASTTRTPSEAFF
.,TRBV20-1,many,TRBJ1-6,TGCAGTGCCAAGCGGCCAGGGGAGACTTCACCCCTCCACTTT,CSAKRPGETSPLHF
.,TRBV12-3/TRBV12-4,many,TRBJ2-1,TGTGCCAGCAGTTCACCGGGTCGAGGCTACAATGAGCAGTTCTTC,CASSSPGRGYNEQFF
.,TRBV5-8,many,TRBJ2-7,TGTGCCAGCAGCATCACTCTGGGGGTTAGGAAACGATACTTC,CASSITLGVRKRYF
TRBD1,TRBV7-2,.,TRBJ1-5,TGTGCCAGCAGCTTACAGGGGGTGAGCAATCAGCCCCAGCATTTT,CASSLQGVSNQPQHF
.,TRBV20-1,.,TRBJ2-1,TGCAGTGCTAGTTGGGGAGTAGTGGCACACAATGAGCAGTTCTTC,CSASWGVVAHNEQFF
.,TRBV11-2,many,TRBJ2-2,TGTGCCAGCAGCTTAGATAAGAGGGGTAACAGGGAGCTGTTTTTT,CASSLDKRGNRELFF
TRBD2,TRBV18,many,TRBJ2-2,TGTGCCAGCTCACCACTGGCTAGCGGGAACACCGGGGAGCTGTTTTTT,CASSPLASGNTGELFF
.,TRBV9,.,TRBJ2-1,TGTGCCAGCAGCGTAGGAGGGCCGGAAGGGGAGCAGTTCTTC,CASSVGGPEGEQFF
.,TRBV18,few,TRBJ1-3,TGTGCCAGCTCACCACAAACTGGAAACACCATATATTTT,CASSPQTGNTIYF
.,TRBV5-4,.,TRBJ2-1,TGTGCCAGCAGCTTGACCCTGGGTGGGGACAATGAGCAGTTCTTC,CASSLTLGGDNEQFF
.,TRBV27,.,TRBJ2-1,TGTGCCAGCAGTCTAGCTCCGCCCAGTGTGGTAGATCAAGAGACCCAGTTCTTC,CASSLAPPSVVDQETQFF
.,TRBV7-7,.,TRBJ2-1,TGTGCCAGCAGCTTAACCCTGGCCAATGAGCAGTTCTTC,CASSLTLANEQFF
.,TRBV5-1,many,TRBJ2-1,TGCGCCAGCAGCCGGGATAGTCTGAGCTCCTACAATGAGCAGTTCTTC,CASSRDSLSSYNEQFF
TRBD2,TRBV4-3,few,TRBJ2-1,TGCGCCAGCAGCCCAGGGATAGGGGAAGGTCCGGGACTAGCGGGATCTAAGGCGTACAATGAGCAGTTCTTC,CASSPGIGEGPGLAGSKAYNEQFF
TRBD2,TRBV29-1,.,TRBJ2-7,TGCAGCGTTGAACTCTTTAGCGGGAGAGGGGAGCAGTACTTC,CSVELFSGRGEQYF
.,TRBV29-1,many,TRBJ1-2,TGCAGCGTTGATGATCAATATGGCTACACCTTC,CSVDDQYGYTF
.,TRBV24-1,many,TRBJ1-2,TGTGCCACCAGTGATGGACACTATGGCTACACCTTC,CATSDGHYGYTF
.,TRBV5-1,.,TRBJ1-1,TGCGCCAGCCGTACGGACCCTATGAGCACTGAAGCTTTCTTT,CASRTDPMSTEAFF
.,TRBV27,many,TRBJ2-7,TGTGCCAGCAGCCAGAAAGGGTCCTACGAGCAGTACTTC,CASSQKGSYEQYF
TRBD1,TRBV25-1,many,TRBJ1-2,TGTGCCAGCAGTGAACTGGGACAGATCTATGGCTACACCTTC,CASSELGQIYGYTF
.,TRBV19,many,TRBJ2-7,TGTGCCAGTAGTATATCCCTTTGGGTCGAGCAGTACTTC,CASSISLWVEQYF
.,TRBV7-2,many,TRBJ2-1,TGTGCCAGCAGCTTGGGGACACGCGATGAGCAGTTCTTC,CASSLGTRDEQFF
.,TRBV13,many,TRBJ1-6,TGTGCCAGCGCGTTTAACCCAGGGTCAAGGGCACCCCTCCACTTT,CASAFNPGSRAPLHF
.,TRBV2,many,TRBJ2-7,TGTGCCAGCAGTGACGCTTGGACGGAAGCCTACGAGCAGTACTTC,CASSDAWTEAYEQYF
.,TRBV9,many,TRBJ2-1,TGTGCCAGCAGCGTAGGACCCCCGGGACTCAACAATGAGCAGTTCTTC,CASSVGPPGLNNEQFF
.,TRBV12-3/TRBV12-4,.,TRBJ1-5,TGTGCCAGCAGCCTCACGGGGGGGGCGAGCAATCAGCCCCAGCATTTT,CASSLTGGASNQPQHF
.,TRBV19,.,TRBJ2-3,TGTGCCAGTAGTCTAGACCAGATCACAGATACGCAGTATTTT,CASSLDQITDTQYF
TRBD1,TRBV19,.,TRBJ2-4,TGTGCCAGTAGTATAGGGACAGGGGCCAAAAACATTCAGTACTTC,CASSIGTGAKNIQYF
TRBD1,TRBV2,many,TRBJ1-6,TGTGCCAGCCGGGACAGATATAATTCACCCCTCCACTTT,CASRDRYNSPLHF
.,TRBV11-2,many,TRBJ2-5,TGTGCCAGCAGGCACAACGGAGAGACCCAGTACTTC,CASRHNGETQYF
.,TRBV11-3,many,TRBJ2-1,TGTGCCAGCAGCCCAGGGGCGGGAGTCTACAATGAGCAGTTCTTC,CASSPGAGVYNEQFF
TRBD2,TRBV28,many,TRBJ2-1,TGTGCCAGCGTGGGGGGGTCCTCCTACAATGAGCAGTTCTTC,CASVGGSSYNEQFF
TRBD2,TRBV27,many,TRBJ2-7,TGTGCCAGCAGACGTAGCGGGAGGACCTACGAGCAGTACTTC,CASRRSGRTYEQYF
TRBD1,TRBV9,.,TRBJ2-7,TGTGCCAGCAGCGTATATGGAACAGGGGGCGACGAGCGGTACTTC,CASSVYGTGGDERYF
.,TRBV9,many,TRBJ1-1,TGTGCCAGCAGCGTAGGGGACGGCGGGAGCACTGAAGCTTTCTTT,CASSVGDGGSTEAFF
.,TRBV7-9,many,TRBJ2-5,TGTGCCAGCAGCGGGGGCGATAGCAGCGAGACCCAGTACTTC,CASSGGDSSETQYF
TRBD2,TRBV4-1,many,TRBJ2-1,TGCGCCAGCGCCCCGTTGGGACTAGCGCAGAATGAGCAGTTCTTC,CASAPLGLAQNEQFF
TRBD2,TRBV30,.,TRBJ2-2,TGTGCTCGAGGCGAGCGGGAGGCCGGGGAGCTGTTTTTT,CARGEREAGELFF
TRBD2,TRBV11-2,many,TRBJ2-3,TGTGCCAGCAGCCAGAGCGGGATAACAGATACGCAGTATTTT,CASSQSGITDTQYF
.,TRBV27,many,TRBJ2-7,TGTGCCAGCAGTTTTAACGGAATGTCCTACGAGCAGTACTTC,CASSFNGMSYEQYF
.,TRBV6-1,many,TRBJ1-1,TGTGCCAGCGGGTACCCCAACACTGAAGCTTTCTTT,CASGYPNTEAFF
.,TRBV19,few,TRBJ2-7,TGTGCCAGTAGTCACACGTCGAGGGAGCAGTACTTC,CASSHTSREQYF
.,TRBV20-1,many,TRBJ2-7,TGCAGTGCTAGGGAGTCCAGGCTTCCGACCTACGAGCAGTACTTC,CSARESRLPTYEQYF
TRBD2,TRBV7-3,.,TRBJ2-1,TGTGCCAGCAGCACAACTAGCGGGGACAATGAGCAGTTCTTC,CASSTTSGDNEQFF
TRBD2,TRBV6-2/TRBV6-3,many,TRBJ2-1,TGTGCCAGCAGTTACACCGGACTAGCGGGAGGGAATGAGCAGTTCTTC,CASSYTGLAGGNEQFF
.,TRBV5-1,many,TRBJ2-1,TGCGCCAGCAGCTTGGGGCAGGGGATGATAAATGAGCAGTTCTTC,CASSLGQGMINEQFF
TRBD1,TRBV6-1,many,TRBJ1-6,TGTGCCAGCAGTCGGGACAGACTAGATAATTCACCCCTCCACTTT,CASSRDRLDNSPLHF
.,TRBV10-3,many,TRBJ2-3,TGTGCCATCAGTGAGTCACAGGGCGAAGATACGCAGTATTTT,CAISESQGEDTQYF
TRBD1,TRBV11-2,many,TRBJ2-7,TGTGCCAGCAGCGTCACAGGGGGCGGCTACGAGCAGTACTTC,CASSVTGGGYEQYF